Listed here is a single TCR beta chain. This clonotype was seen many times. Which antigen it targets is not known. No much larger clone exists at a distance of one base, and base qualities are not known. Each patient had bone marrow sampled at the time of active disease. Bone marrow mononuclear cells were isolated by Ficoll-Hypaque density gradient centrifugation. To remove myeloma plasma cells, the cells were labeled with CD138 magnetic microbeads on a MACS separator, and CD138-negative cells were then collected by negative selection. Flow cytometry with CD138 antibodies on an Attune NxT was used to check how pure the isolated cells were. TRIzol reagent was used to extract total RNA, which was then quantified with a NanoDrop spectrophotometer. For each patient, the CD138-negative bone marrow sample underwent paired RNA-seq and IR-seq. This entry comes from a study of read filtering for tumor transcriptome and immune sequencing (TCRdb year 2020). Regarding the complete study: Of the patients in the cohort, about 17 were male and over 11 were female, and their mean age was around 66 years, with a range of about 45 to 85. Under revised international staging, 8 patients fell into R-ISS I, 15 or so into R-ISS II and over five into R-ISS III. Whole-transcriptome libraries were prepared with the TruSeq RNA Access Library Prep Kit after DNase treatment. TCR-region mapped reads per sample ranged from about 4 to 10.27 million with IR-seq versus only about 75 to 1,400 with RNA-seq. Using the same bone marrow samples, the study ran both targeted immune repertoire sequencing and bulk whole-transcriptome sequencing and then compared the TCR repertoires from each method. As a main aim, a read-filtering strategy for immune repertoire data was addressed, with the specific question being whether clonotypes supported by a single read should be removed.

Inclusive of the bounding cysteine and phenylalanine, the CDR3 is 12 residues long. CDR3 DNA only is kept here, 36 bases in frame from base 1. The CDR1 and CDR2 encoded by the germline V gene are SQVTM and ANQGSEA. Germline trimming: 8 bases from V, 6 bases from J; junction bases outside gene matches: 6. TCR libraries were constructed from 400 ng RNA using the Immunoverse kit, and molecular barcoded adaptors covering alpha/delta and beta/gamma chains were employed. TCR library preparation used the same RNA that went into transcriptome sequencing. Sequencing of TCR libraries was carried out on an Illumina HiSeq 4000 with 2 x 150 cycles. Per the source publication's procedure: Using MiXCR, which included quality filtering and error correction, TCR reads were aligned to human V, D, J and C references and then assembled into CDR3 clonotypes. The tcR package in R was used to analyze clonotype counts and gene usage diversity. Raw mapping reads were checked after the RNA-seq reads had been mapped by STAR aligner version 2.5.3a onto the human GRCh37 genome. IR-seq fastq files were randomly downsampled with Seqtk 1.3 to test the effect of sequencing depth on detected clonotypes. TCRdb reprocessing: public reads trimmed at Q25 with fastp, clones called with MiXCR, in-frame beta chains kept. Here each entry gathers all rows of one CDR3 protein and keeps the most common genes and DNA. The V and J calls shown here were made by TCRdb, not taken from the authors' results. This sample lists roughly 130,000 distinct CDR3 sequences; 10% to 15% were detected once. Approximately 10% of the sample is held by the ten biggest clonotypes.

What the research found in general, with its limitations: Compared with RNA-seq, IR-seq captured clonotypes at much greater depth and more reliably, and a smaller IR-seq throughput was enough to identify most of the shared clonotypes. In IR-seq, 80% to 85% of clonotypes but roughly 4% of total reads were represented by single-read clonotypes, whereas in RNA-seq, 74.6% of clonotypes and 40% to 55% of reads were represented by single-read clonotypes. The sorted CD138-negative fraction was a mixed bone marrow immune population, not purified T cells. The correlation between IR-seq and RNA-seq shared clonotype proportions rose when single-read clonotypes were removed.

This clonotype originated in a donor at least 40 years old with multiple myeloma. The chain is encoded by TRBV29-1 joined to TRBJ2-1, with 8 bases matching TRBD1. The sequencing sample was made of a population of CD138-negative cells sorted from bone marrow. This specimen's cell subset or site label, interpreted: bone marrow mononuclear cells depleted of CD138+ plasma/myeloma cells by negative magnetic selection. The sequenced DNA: TGCAGCTCATGGACAGGGAGCAATGAGCAGTTCTTC. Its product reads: CSSWTGSNEQFF.